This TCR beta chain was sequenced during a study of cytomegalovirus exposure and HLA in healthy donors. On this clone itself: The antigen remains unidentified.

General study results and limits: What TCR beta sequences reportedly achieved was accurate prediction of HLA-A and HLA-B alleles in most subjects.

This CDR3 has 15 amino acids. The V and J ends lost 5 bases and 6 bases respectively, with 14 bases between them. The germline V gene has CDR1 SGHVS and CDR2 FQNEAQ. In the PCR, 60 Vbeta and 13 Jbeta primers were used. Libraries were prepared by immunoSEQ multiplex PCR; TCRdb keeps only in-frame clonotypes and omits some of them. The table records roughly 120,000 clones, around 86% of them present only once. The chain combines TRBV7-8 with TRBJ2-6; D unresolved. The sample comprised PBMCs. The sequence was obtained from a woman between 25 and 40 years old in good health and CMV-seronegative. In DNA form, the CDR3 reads TGTGCCAGCAGCCCGGTGGCCCGACTGGCCAACGTCCTGACTTTC. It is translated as CASSPVARLANVLTF.